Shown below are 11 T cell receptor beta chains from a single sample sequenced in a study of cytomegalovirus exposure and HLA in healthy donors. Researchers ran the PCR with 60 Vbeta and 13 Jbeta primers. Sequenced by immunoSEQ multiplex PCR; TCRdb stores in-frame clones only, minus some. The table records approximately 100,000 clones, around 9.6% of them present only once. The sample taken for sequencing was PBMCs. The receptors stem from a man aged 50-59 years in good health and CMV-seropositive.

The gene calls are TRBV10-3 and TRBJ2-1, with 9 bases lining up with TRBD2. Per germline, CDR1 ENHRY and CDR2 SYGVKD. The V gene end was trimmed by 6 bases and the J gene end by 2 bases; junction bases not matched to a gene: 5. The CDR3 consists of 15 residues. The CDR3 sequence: CAIRVAGDPYNEQFF. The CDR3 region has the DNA TGTGCCATCAGGGTAGCGGGAGATCCCTACAATGAGCAGTTCTTC.

Here the CDR3 reads CASSQGAPEAEFYNEQFF. CDR3 sequence (DNA): TGCGCCAGCAGCCAAGGAGCCCCTGAGGCGGAGTTTTACAATGAGCAGTTCTTC. The rearrangement uses TRBV4-1 and TRBJ2-1; D uncertain. The germline CDR1 and CDR2 sequences are MGHRA and YSYEKL. V lost 1 base and J lost 4, with 20 bases in between. The CDR3 has 18 amino acids.

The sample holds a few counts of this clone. The CDR3 sequence is CASSPRDTRVSGNTIYF. Here the CDR3 DNA reads TGTGCCAGCTCACCAAGGGACACCAGGGTTTCTGGAAACACCATATATTTT. The chain employs TRBV18 and TRBJ1-3, with D maybe TRBD1 (6 bases). The ends were cut back, 2 bases at V and 1 base at J, with 15 bases in the middle. This CDR3 comprises 17 residues. Germline assignment: CDR1 KGHSH and CDR2 LQKENI.

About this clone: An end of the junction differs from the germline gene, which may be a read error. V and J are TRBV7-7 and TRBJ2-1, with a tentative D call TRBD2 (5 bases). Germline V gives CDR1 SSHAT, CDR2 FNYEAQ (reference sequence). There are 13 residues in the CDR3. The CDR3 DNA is TGTGCTAGCAGCTTAGCTAGCCTCAATGAGCAGTTCTTC. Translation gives CASSLASLNEQFF.

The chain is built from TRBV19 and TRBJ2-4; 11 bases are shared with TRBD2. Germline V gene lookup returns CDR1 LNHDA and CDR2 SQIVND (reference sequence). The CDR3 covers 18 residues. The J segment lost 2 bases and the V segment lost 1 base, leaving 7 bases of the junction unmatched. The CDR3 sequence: CASSIGLAGGSSKNIQYF. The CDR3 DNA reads TGTGCCAGTAGTATAGGCCTAGCGGGAGGATCCTCCAAAAACATTCAGTACTTC.

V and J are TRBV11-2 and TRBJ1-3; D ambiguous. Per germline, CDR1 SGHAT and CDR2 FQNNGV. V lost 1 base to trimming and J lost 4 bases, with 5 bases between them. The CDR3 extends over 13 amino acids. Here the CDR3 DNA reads TGTGCCAGCAGCTTAGTCCCGGGAAACACCATATATTTT. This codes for CASSLVPGNTIYF.

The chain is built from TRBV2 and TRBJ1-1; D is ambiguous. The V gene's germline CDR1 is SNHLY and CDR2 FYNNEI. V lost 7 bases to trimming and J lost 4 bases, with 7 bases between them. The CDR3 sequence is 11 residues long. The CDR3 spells CASNRFTEAFF. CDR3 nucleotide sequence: TGTGCCAGCAACAGATTCACTGAAGCTTTCTTT.

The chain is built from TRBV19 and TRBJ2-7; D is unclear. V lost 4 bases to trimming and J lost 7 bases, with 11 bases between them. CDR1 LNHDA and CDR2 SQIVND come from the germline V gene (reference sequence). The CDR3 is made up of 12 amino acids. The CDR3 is CASSTTLREQYF. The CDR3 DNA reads TGTGCCAGTAGTACCACTTTACGTGAGCAGTACTTC.

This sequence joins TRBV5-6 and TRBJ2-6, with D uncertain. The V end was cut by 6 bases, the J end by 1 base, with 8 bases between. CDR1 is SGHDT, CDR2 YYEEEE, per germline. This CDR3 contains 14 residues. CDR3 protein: CASMLVSGANVLTF. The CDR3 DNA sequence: TGTGCCAGCATGTTAGTGTCTGGGGCCAACGTCCTGACTTTC.

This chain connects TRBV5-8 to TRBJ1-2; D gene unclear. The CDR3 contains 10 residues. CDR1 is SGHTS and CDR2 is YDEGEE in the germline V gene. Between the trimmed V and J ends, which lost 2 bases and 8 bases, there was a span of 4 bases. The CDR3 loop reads CASSFRGYTF. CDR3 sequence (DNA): TGTGCCAGCAGCTTCAGGGGCTACACCTTC. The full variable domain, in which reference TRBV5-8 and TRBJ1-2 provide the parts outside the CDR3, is EAGVTQSPTHLIKTRGQQATLRCSPISGHTSVYWYQQALGLGLQFLLWYDEGEERNRGNFPPRFSGRQFPNYSSELNVNALELEDSALYLCASSFRGYTFGSGTRLTVV.

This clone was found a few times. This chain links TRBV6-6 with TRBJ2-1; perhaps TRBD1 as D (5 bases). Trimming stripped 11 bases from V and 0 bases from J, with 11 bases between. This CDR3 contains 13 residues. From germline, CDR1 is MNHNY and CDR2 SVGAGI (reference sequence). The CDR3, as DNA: TGTGCCTCACAGGATTCCTCCTACAATGAGCAGTTCTTC. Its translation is CASQDSSYNEQFF.